This entry describes one T cell receptor (beta chain). Its antigen is as yet unknown. The data derive from a study of Graves' ophthalmopathy and Graves' hyperthyroidism. Regarding the study as a whole: Blood also carried most expanded thyroid clonotypes exceeding 0.001 frequency.

The authors amplified TCR beta CDR3 regions, and they did so from RNA transcripts for repertoire sequencing. First-round RT-PCR relied on HTBI primers, and a second-round multiplex PCR came next. TCRdb itself ran the multiplex PCR reads through MiXCR, one entry per CDR3 protein. Of hundreds of thousands of distinct CDR3 sequences listed, around 40% are singletons. CDR3 length: 15 amino acids. The V gene end was trimmed by 4 bases and the J gene end by 8 bases; junction bases not matched to a gene: 11. Germline V gene sequence: CDR1 LNHDA, CDR2 SQIVND (reference sequence). The sequence was obtained from an adult man with Graves' ophthalmopathy. The source material was peripheral blood. V is TRBV19 and J is TRBJ1-2; the match to TRBD1 covers 9 bases. The CDR3, as DNA: TGTGCCAGTAGTACTCAGGGACAGGGTACGGGCGGCTACACCTTC. It translates to CASSTQGQGTGGYTF.